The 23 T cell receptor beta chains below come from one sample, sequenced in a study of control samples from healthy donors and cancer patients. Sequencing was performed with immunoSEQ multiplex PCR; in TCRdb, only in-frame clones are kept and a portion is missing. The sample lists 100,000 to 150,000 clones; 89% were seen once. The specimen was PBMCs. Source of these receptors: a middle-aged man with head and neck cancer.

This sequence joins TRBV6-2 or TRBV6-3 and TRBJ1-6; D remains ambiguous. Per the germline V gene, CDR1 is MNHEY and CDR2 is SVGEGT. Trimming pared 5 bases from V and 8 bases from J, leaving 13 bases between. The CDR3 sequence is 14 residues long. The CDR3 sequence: CASSTDGWDSPLHF. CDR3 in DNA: TGTGCCAGCAGTACCGATGGTTGGGATTCACCCCTCCACTTT.

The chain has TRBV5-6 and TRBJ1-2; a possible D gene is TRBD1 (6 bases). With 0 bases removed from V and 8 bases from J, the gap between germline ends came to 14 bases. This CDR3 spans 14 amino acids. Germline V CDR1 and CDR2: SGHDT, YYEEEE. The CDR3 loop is CASSLVGGAYGYTF. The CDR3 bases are TGTGCCAGCAGCTTGGTTGGGGGGGCGTACGGCTACACCTTC.

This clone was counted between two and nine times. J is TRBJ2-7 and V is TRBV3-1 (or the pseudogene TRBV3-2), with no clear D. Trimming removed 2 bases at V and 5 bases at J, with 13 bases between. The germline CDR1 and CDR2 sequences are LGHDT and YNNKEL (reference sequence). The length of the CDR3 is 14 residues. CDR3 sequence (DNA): TGTGCCAGCAGCCAACCCAGTACCGGACACGAGCAGTACTTC. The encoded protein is CASSQPSTGHEQYF.

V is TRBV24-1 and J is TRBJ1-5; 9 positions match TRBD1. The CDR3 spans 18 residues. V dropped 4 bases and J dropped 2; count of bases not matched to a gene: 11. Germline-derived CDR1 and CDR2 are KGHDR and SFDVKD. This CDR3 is CATSEDRGGRFGNQPQHF. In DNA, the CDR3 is TGTGCCACCAGTGAGGACAGGGGAGGAAGATTTGGCAATCAGCCCCAGCATTTT.

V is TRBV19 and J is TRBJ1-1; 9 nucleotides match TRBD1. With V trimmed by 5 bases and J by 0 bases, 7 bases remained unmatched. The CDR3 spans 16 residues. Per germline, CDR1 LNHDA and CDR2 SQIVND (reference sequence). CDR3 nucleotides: TGTGCCAGTAGTGCGGGACAGGGACGGATGAACACTGAAGCTTTCTTT. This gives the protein CASSAGQGRMNTEAFF.

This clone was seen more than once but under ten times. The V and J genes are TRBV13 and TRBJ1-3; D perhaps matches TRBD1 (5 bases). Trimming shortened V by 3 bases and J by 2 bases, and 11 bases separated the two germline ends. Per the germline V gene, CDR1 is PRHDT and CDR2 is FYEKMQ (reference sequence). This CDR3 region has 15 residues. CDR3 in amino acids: CASSLAGLAGNTIYF. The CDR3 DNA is TGTGCCAGCAGCTTGGCGGGGCTGGCTGGAAACACCATATATTTT. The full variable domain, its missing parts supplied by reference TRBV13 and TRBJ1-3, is AAGVIQSPRHLIKEKRETATLKCYPIPRHDTVYWYQQGPGQDPQFLISFYEKMQSDKGSIPDRFSAQQFSDYHSELNMSSLELGDSALYFCASSLAGLAGNTIYFGEGSWLTVV.

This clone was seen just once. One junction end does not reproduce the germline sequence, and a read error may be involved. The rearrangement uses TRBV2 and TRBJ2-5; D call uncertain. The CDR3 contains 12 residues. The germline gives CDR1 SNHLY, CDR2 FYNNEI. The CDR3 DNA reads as TGTGCGAGCAAGTGGAGCGTCGAGACCCAGTACTTC. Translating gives CASKWSVETQYF.

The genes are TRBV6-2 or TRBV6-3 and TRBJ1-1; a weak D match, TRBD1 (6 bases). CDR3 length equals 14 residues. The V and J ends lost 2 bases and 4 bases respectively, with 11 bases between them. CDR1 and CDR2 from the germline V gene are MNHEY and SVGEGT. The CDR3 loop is CASSYQGSVTEAFF. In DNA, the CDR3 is TGTGCCAGCAGTTACCAGGGGTCGGTCACTGAAGCTTTCTTT.

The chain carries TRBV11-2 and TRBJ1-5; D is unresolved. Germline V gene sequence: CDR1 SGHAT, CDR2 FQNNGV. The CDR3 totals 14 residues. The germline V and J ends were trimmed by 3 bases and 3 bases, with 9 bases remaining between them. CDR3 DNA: TGTGCCAGCAGCTTGGGAACAGACAATCAGCCCCAGCATTTT. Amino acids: CASSLGTDNQPQHF. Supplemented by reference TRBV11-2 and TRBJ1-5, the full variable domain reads EAGVAQSPRYKIIEKRQSVAFWCNPISGHATLYWYQQILGQGPKLLIQFQNNGVVDDSQLPKDRFSAERLKGVDSTLKIQPAKLEDSAVYLCASSLGTDNQPQHFGDGTRLSIL.

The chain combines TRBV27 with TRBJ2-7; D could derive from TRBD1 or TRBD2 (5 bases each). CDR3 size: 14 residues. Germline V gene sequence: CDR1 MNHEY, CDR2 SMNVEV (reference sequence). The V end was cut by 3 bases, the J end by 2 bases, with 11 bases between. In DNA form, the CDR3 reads TGTGCCAGCAGTTTCGGTCAGGGACCCTACGAGCAGTACTTC. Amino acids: CASSFGQGPYEQYF.

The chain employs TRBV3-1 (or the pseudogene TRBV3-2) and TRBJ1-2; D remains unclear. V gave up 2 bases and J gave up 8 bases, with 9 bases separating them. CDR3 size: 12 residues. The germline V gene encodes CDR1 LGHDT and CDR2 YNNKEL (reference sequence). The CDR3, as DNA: TGTGCCAGCAGCCAACTCGGTGGGGGCTACACCTTC. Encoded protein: CASSQLGGGYTF.

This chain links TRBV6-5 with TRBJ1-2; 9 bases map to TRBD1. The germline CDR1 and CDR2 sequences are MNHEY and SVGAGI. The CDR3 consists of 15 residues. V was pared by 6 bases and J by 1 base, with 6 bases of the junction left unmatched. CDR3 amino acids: CASSLTGGINYGYTF. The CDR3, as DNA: TGTGCCAGCAGCCTTACAGGGGGCATTAACTATGGCTACACCTTC.

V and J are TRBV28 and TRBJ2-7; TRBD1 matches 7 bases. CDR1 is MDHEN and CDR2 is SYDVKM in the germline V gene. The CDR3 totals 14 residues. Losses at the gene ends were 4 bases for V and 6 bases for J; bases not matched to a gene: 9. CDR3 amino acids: CASSSRQGQREQYF. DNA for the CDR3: TGTGCCAGCAGTTCCCGACAGGGTCAACGCGAGCAGTACTTC.

CDR3 residues: CASSFGTPSNEQFF. CDR3 sequence (DNA): TGTGCCAGCAGTTTCGGGACCCCGAGCAATGAGCAGTTCTTC. The rearrangement links TRBV27 to TRBJ2-1, with D possibly called TRBD1 or TRBD2 (5 bases each). V was shortened by 3 bases and J by 6 bases, with 12 bases between the two germline ends. This CDR3 contains 14 residues. Per the germline V gene, CDR1 is MNHEY and CDR2 is SMNVEV (reference sequence).

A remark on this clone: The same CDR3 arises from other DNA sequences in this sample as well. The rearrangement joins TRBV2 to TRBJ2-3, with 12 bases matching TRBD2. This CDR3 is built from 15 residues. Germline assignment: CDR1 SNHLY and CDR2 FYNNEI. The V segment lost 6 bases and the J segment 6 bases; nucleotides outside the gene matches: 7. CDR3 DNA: TGTGCCAGCAGGGGGCTAGCGGGGGGGTCGGATACGCAGTATTTT. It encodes CASRGLAGGSDTQYF.

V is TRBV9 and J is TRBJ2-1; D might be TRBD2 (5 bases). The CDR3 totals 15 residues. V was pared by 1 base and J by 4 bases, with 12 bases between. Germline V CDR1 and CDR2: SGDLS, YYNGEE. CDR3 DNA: TGTGCCAGCAGCGTAACAGTCTCGGGGTACAATGAGCAGTTCTTC. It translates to CASSVTVSGYNEQFF.

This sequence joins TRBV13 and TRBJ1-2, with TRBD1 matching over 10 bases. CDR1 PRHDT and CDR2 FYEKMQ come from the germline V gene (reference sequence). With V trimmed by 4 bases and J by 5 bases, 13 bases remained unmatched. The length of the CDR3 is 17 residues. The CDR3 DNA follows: TGTGCCAGCAGCTCGGGACAGGGGTCCCTCGGGGATTATGGCTACACCTTC. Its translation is CASSSGQGSLGDYGYTF.

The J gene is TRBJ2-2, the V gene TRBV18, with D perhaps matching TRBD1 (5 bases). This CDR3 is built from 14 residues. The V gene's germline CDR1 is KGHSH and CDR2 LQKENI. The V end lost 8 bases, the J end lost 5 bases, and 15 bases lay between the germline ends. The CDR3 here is CASRTGQGTGELFF. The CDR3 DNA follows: TGTGCCAGCCGCACAGGCCAAGGTACCGGGGAGCTGTTTTTT.

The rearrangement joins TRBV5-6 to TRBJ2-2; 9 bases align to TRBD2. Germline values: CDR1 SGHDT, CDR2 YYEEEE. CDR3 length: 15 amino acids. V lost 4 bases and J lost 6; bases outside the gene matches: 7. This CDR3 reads CASSPAGGVAGELFF. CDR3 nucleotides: TGTGCCAGCAGCCCAGCGGGAGGAGTCGCCGGGGAGCTGTTTTTT.

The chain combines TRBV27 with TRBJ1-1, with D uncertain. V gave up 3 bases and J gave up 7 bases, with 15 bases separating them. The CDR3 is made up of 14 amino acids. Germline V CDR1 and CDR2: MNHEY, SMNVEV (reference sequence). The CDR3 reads CASSLGLYSYEAFF. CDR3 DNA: TGTGCCAGCAGTTTGGGCTTATACTCCTATGAAGCTTTCTTT.

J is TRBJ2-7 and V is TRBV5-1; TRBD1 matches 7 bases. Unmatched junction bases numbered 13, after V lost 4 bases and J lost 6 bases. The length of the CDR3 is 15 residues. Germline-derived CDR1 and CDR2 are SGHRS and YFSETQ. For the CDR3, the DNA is TGCGCCAGCAGCCCGAAACAGGGGCCCGAGACCGAGCAGTACTTC. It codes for CASSPKQGPETEQYF.

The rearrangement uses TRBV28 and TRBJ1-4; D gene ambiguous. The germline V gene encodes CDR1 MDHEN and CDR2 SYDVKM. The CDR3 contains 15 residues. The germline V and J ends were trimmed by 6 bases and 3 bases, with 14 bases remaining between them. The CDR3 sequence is CASRDLLGSNEKLFF. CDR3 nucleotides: TGTGCCAGCAGAGACTTACTGGGCTCTAATGAAAAACTGTTTTTT.

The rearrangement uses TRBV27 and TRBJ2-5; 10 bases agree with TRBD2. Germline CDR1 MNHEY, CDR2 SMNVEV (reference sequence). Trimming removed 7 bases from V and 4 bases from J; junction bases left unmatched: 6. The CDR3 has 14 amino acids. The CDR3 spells CASKTRLAGETQYF. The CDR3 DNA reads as TGTGCCAGCAAGACCAGACTAGCGGGAGAGACCCAGTACTTC.